Below, 10 T cell receptor beta chains from the same sample are listed, as sequenced in a study of control samples from healthy donors and cancer patients (TCRdb year 2020). Library construction relied on the immunoSEQ multiplex PCR assay. TCRdb holds this immuneACCESS table with in-frame rearrangements only. Some clones are missing; in checked studies, unresolved V genes explain under half, and the rest has no known cause. This sample lists roughly 170,000 clones; 94% were detected once. The biggest ten clones account for around 1.3% of the sample. Sequencing used blood. These receptors were obtained from a woman aged 18-29 years in good health.

The rearrangement uses TRBV12-2 and TRBJ2-6; the table's D gene call, TRBD2, was not cross checked with the DNA. TRBV12-2 is a pseudogene locus. The CDR3 spans 19 residues. The CDR3 nucleotides read TGTGCAAGTCGCTTAGCCGGGGGAGGAGGGAAGTCTGGGGCCAACGTCCTGACTTTC. Its protein is CASRLAGGGGKSGANVLTF.

The V and J genes are TRBV4-3 and TRBJ2-3, with a tentative D call TRBD2 (5 bases). Trimming took off 0 bases at V and 0 bases at J, with 7 bases between the two ends. The germline V gene has CDR1 LGHNA and CDR2 YSLEER. CDR3 length equals 15 residues. CDR3 in amino acids: CASSQDWTSTDTQYF. CDR3 in DNA: TGCGCCAGCAGCCAAGATTGGACTAGCACAGATACGCAGTATTTT.

The chain joins TRBV10-3 to TRBJ1-2; D is perhaps TRBD1 (6 bases). CDR1 ENHRY and CDR2 SYGVKD come from the germline V gene. The ends were cut back, 3 bases at V and 2 bases at J, with 13 bases in the middle. This CDR3 contains 15 residues. The CDR3 DNA sequence: TGTGCCATCAGTGACCGACAGGAGTCGAACTATGGCTACACCTTC. Its translation is CAISDRQESNYGYTF.

This sequence joins TRBV10-2 and TRBJ1-5; perhaps TRBD1 as D (5 bases). Germline V CDR1 and CDR2: WSHSY, SAAADI. CDR3 length: 16 amino acids. Trimming took off 4 bases at V and 5 bases at J, with 18 bases between the two ends. The DNA for the CDR3 is TGCGCCAGCAGTGCGATGATGGTGGGGGGGGATCAGCCCCAGCATTTT. Protein sequence: CASSAMMVGGDQPQHF.

The rearrangement uses TRBV7-9 and TRBJ2-4, with D perhaps matching TRBD1 (6 bases). V was trimmed by 3 bases and J by 8 bases, leaving 17 bases between them. Germline V lookup: CDR1 SEHNR, CDR2 FQNEAQ (reference sequence). This CDR3 has 15 residues. The CDR3, as DNA: TGTGCCAGCAGCTTCCCCAAGGCAGGGGAAGACATTCAGTACTTC. As protein: CASSFPKAGEDIQYF.

The chain employs TRBV6-4 and TRBJ2-5, with no clear D. The CDR3 covers 14 residues. CDR1 MRHNA and CDR2 SNTAGT come from the germline V gene. Between the trimmed V and J ends, which lost 3 bases and 4 bases, there was a span of 12 bases. The DNA for the CDR3 is TGTGCCAGCAGTGATTCGTTGTTGGGAGAGACCCAGTACTTC. This translates into CASSDSLLGETQYF.

This clone was counted a single time. V gene TRBV28 combines with J gene TRBJ1-2, with unresolved D. The CDR3 runs to 13 residues. The germline V gene has CDR1 MDHEN and CDR2 SYDVKM. V was shortened by 0 bases and J by 6 bases, with 8 bases between the two germline ends. The CDR3 reads CASSLWGSNGYTF. CDR3 sequence (DNA): TGTGCCAGCAGTTTATGGGGATCGAATGGCTACACCTTC.

For the CDR3, the DNA is TGTGCCAGCATAGACGGGCCAGATACGCAGTATTTT. Residues: CASIDGPDTQYF. The gene calls are TRBV2 and TRBJ2-3; D uncertain. V was trimmed by 7 bases and J by 4 bases, leaving 9 bases between them. CDR3 length: 12 amino acids. Germline lookup yields CDR1 SNHLY and CDR2 FYNNEI.

The CDR3 region is CASSLVRGGINTEAFF. CDR3 sequence (DNA): TGTGCCAGCAGCTTAGTGAGGGGAGGGATAAACACTGAAGCTTTCTTT. The chain couples TRBV11-2 to TRBJ1-1; TRBD1 is a possible D gene (5 bases). The V end was cut by 1 base, the J end by 2 bases, with 14 bases between. The CDR3 runs to 16 residues. In germline, CDR1 is SGHAT, CDR2 FQNNGV.

This clone was seen a few times. The chain links TRBV12-3 or TRBV12-4 to TRBJ1-2; D gene ambiguous. The CDR3 runs to 13 residues. V was cut by 5 bases and J by 8 bases, with 15 bases left in between. The CDR3: CASSPGPPGGYTF. As DNA, the CDR3 is TGTGCCAGCAGTCCAGGACCTCCTGGAGGCTACACCTTC.